These 8 T cell receptor beta chains originate from one sample sequenced in a study of blood T cells in healthy people across ages. A second PCR of roughly 7 to 11 cycles used a sample-barcoded 5' primer and a J-beta primer mix. TCRdb analysed the 5' RACE reads with MiXCR anew, one entry per CDR3 protein. The repertoire consists of hundreds of thousands of distinct CDR3 sequences, with under 65% occurring once and the leading ten covering approximately 40%. Source material: blood. These receptors were taken from a man aged 60 to 75 in good health.

The chain uses TRBV7-2 and TRBJ1-4; TRBD1 might be the D (5 bases). The CDR3 consists of 15 residues. CDR1 SGHTA and CDR2 FQGNSA come from the germline V gene. With 2 bases removed from V and 8 bases from J, the gap between germline ends came to 15 bases. In DNA form, the CDR3 reads TGTGCCAGCAGCTTATTGGCAGCATGGGGGGAAAAACTGTTTTTT. It is translated as CASSLLAAWGEKLFF. The full variable domain, in which reference TRBV7-2 and TRBJ1-4 provide the parts outside the CDR3, is GAGVSQSPSNKVTEKGKDVELRCDPISGHTALYWYRQSLGQGLEFLIYFQGNSAPDKSGLPSDRFSAERTGGSVSTLTIQRTQQEDSAVYLCASSLLAAWGEKLFFGSGTQLSVL.

This clonotype was seen just once. This chain links TRBV6-6 with TRBJ2-5; D not resolved. Germline values: CDR1 MNHNY, CDR2 SVGAGI (reference sequence). This CDR3 has 12 residues. V was clipped by 0 bases and J by 6 bases, with 5 bases between them. DNA of the CDR3: TGTGCCAGCAGTTACTCGCGTCAGACCCAGTACTTC. This translates into CASSYSRQTQYF.

This clonotype was detected only a few times. The chain carries TRBV24-1 and TRBJ1-2, with 7 bases that match TRBD1. Germline values: CDR1 KGHDR, CDR2 SFDVKD. V lost 6 bases to trimming and J lost 4 bases; unmatched junction nucleotides: 7. CDR3 size: 14 residues. CDR3 protein: CATSPGDRAYGYTF. The CDR3 DNA reads as TGTGCCACCAGTCCAGGGGACAGAGCCTATGGCTACACCTTC.

The chain is built from TRBV9 and TRBJ2-5; TRBD2 agrees at 10 bases. The assigned J gene may be wrong: the sequence end matches TRBJ2-7 better. The CDR3 consists of 15 residues. Germline V gene data show CDR1 as SGDLS and CDR2 as YYNGEE. The CDR3 DNA reads as TGTGCCAGCAGCGTTGTCGCTAGCGGGGGATACGAGCAGTACTTC. Translated: CASSVVASGGYEQYF.

In this sample, this clonotype turned up once. CDR3 bases: TGTGCCACCAGTGATCCGGGAGCCCGCTACAATGAGCAGTTCTTC. Amino acid sequence: CATSDPGARYNEQFF. The chain links TRBV24-1 to TRBJ2-1; a weak D match, TRBD2 (6 bases). The CDR3 runs to 15 residues. The germline V gene has CDR1 KGHDR and CDR2 SFDVKD. With 3 bases removed from V and 3 bases from J, the gap between germline ends came to 11 bases.

The chain employs TRBV20-1 and TRBJ2-5, with D maybe TRBD1 (5 bases). Deletions cut 5 bases from V and 11 bases from J, with 27 bases between. The CDR3 loop spans 15 amino acids. Germline CDR1 reads DFQATT; CDR2 reads SNEGSKA (reference sequence). The CDR3 loop is CSAFRTTAPIDVQYF. CDR3 DNA: TGCAGTGCTTTCCGCACGACAGCCCCTATTGACGTGCAGTACTTC.

A few counts support this clonotype. V and J are TRBV4-1 and TRBJ2-1; D is perhaps TRBD1 or TRBD2 (5 bases each). The CDR3 totals 17 residues. Germline CDR1 reads MGHRA; CDR2 reads YSYEKL. With 0 bases removed from V and 0 bases from J, the gap between germline ends came to 12 bases. CDR3 in DNA: TGCGCCAGCAGCCAAGAATCCGGGGCCAGCTCCTACAATGAGCAGTTCTTC. Translating gives CASSQESGASSYNEQFF.

About this clonotype itself: The junction departs from germline at one end; a sequencing error may be responsible. The V gene is TRBV3-1, the J gene TRBJ2-6, with D possibly being TRBD1 (5 bases). Germline CDR1 LGHDT, CDR2 YNNKEL (reference sequence). CDR3 size: 17 residues. CDR3 bases: TGTGCCAGCAACCCGGGCAGGGATCCGACTGGGGCCAGCGTCCTGACTTTC. Its protein product is CASNPGRDPTGASVLTF.